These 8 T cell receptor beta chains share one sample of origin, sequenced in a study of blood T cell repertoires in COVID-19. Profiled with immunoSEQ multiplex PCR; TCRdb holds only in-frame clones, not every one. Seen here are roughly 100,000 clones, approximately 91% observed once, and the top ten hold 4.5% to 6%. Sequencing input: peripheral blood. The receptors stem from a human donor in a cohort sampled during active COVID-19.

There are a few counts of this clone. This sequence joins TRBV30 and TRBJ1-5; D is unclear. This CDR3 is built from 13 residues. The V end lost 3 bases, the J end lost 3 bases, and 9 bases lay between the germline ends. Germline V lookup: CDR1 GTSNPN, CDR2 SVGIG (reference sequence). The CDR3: CAWRGGSNQPQHF. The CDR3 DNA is TGTGCCTGGAGGGGAGGGTCCAATCAGCCCCAGCATTTT.

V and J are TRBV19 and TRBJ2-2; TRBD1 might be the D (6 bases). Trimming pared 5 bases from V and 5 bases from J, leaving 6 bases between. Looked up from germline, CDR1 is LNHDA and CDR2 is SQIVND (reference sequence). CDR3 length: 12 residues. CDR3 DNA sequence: TGTGCCAGTAGTCAGGGGACCGGGGAGCTGTTTTTT. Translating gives CASSQGTGELFF. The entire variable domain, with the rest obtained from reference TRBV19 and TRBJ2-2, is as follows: DGGITQSPKYLFRKEGQNVTLSCEQNLNHDAMYWYRQDPGQGLRLIYYSQIVNDFQKGDIAEGYSVSREKKESFPLTVTSAQKNPTAFYLCASSQGTGELFFGEGSRLTVL.

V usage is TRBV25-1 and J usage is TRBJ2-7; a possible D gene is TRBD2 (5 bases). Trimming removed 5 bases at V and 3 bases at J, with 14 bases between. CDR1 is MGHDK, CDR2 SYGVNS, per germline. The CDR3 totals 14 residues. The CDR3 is CASSKHSESYEQYF. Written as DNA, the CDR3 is TGTGCCAGCAGTAAGCATAGCGAGAGCTACGAGCAGTACTTC.

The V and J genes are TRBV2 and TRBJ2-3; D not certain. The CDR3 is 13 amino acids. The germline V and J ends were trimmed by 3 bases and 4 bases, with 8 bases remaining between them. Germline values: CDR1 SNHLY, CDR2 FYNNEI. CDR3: CASSDWAADTQYF. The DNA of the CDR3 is TGTGCCAGCAGTGATTGGGCAGCAGATACGCAGTATTTT.

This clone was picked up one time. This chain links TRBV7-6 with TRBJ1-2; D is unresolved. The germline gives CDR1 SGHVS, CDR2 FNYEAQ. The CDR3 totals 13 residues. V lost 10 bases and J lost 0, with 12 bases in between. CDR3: CATSTGTNYGYTF. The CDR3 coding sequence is TGTGCCACCTCGACCGGGACTAACTATGGCTACACCTTC. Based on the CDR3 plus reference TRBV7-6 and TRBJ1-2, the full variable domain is GAGVSQSPRYKVTKRGQDVALRCDPISGHVSLYWYRQALGQGPEFLTYFNYEAQQDKSGLPNDRFSAERPEGSISTLTIQRTEQRDSAMYRCATSTGTNYGYTFGSGTRLTVV.

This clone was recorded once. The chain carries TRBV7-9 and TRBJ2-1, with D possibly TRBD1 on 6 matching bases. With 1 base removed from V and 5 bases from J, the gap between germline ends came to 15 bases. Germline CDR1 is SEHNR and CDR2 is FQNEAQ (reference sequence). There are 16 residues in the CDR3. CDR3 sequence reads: CASSLGEGEGDNEQFF. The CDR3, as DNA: TGTGCCAGCAGCTTAGGTGAGGGAGAGGGGGACAATGAGCAGTTCTTC.

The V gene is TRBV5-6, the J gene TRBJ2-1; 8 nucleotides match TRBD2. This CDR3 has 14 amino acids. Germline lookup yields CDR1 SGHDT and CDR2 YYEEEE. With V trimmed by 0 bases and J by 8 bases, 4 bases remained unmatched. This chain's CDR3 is CASSLAGGRHEQFF. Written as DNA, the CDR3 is TGTGCCAGCAGCTTGGCGGGAGGGAGGCATGAGCAGTTCTTC.

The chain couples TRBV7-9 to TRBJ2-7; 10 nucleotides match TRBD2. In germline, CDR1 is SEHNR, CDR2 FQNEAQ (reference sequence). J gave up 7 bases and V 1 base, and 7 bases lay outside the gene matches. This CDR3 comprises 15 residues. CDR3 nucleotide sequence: TGTGCCAGCAGCTTAGAGCTAGCGGGAGTCGGAGAGCAGTACTTC. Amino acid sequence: CASSLELAGVGEQYF.